The sequence of this T cell receptor beta chain was determined in a study of cytomegalovirus exposure and HLA in healthy donors. Whole-study context: The 550 to 700 first-cohort repertoires and the roughly 120 validation repertoires shared the same platform, a later analysis reported.

As concerns this clone: As yet, its antigen is unknown.

Germline V lookup: CDR1 KGHSH, CDR2 LQKENI. This CDR3 comprises 14 residues. The germline V and J ends were trimmed by 2 bases and 6 bases, with 14 bases remaining between them. The study's findings and limits: More than 150 TCR beta chains were listed as cytomegalovirus-associated.

Generated by immunoSEQ multiplex PCR, the TCRdb table keeps only in-frame clones and is missing some. The data show 150,000 or so clones, roughly nine tenths seen once. The receptor was isolated from a young woman in good health and CMV-seropositive. Source material: PBMCs. The J gene is TRBJ2-7, the V gene TRBV18; tentatively, D is TRBD1 (7 bases). This CDR3 is CASSPMPGGGEQYF. In DNA form, the CDR3 reads TGTGCCAGCTCACCAATGCCAGGGGGAGGCGAGCAGTACTTC.